This TCR beta chain was documented in a study of vaccination effects on CD4 cells after COVID-19. Study as a whole: Samples gathered post-vaccine arrived a median of 72 days past the second dose.

The study, taken as a whole, reports: Healthy vaccinees had only 1 of 255 vaccine-induced clones cross-react with common cold coronaviruses. Clones arising from infection and from vaccination showed marked clonal contraction late after vaccination.

At the end of around 11 days of culture, CD4+ T cells were isolated. Each participant received a vaccine that was either BNT162b2 or mRNA-1273, given as two doses. At days 3 and 7, half of the medium was exchanged for IL-2 medium. This clone has a single count. Its target is unknown. Profiled with immunoSEQ multiplex PCR; TCRdb holds only in-frame clones, not every one. Of tens of thousands of clones listed, approximately 80% are singletons. The clonotype was recovered from a human donor who received a COVID-19 vaccine. Source: CD4+ T cells from PBMCs cultured without peptide, taken after COVID-19 vaccination.

Written as DNA, the CDR3 is TGTGCCAGCAGTACCGGGACTAGCGGGGGCAAGACCCAGTACTTC. Translated, it gives CASSTGTSGGKTQYF. The chain links TRBV6-2 or TRBV6-3 to TRBJ2-5, with 14 bases lining up with TRBD2. The germline V gene has CDR1 MNHEY and CDR2 SVGEGT. V shed 5 bases, J shed 6 bases, and the junction held 5 bases outside the gene matches. The CDR3 loop spans 15 amino acids.